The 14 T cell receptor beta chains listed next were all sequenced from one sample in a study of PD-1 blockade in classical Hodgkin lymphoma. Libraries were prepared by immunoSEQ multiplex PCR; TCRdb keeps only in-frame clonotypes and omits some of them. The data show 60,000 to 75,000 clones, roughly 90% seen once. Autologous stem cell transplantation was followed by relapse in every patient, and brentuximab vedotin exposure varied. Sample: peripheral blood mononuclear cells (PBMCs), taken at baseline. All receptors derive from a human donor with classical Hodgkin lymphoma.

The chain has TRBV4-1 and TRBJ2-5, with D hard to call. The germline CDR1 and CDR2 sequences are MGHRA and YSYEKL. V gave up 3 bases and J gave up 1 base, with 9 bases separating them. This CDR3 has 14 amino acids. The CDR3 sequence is CASSHVGPQETQYF. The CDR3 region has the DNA TGCGCCAGCAGCCACGTAGGACCCCAAGAGACCCAGTACTTC.

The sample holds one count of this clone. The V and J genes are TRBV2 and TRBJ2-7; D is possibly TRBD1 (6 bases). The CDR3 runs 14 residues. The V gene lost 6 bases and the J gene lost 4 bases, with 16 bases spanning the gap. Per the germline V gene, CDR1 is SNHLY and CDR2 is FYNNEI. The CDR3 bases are TGTGCCAGCAGCCCGACGGTGACAGGTTACGAGCAGTACTTC. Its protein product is CASSPTVTGYEQYF.

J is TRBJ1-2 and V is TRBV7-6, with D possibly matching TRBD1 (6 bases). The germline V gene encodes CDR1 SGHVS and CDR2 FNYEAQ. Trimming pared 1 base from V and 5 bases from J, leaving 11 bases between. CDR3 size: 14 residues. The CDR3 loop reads CASSLVAGEYGYTF. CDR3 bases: TGTGCCAGCAGCTTAGTCGCAGGGGAATATGGCTACACCTTC.

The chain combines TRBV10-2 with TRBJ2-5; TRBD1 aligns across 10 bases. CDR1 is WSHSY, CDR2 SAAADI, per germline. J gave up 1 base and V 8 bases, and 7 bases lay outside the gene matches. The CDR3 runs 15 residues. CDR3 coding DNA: TGCGCCAGCGGGGGACAGGGGAGGGCCCAAGAGACCCAGTACTTC. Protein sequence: CASGGQGRAQETQYF.

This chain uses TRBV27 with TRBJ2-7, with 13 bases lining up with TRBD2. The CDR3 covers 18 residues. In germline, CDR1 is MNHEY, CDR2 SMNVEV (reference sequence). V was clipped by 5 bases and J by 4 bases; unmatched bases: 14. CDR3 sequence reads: CASSPWGVLAGGPYEQYF. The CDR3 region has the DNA TGTGCCAGCAGTCCATGGGGGGTACTAGCGGGAGGGCCTTACGAGCAGTACTTC.

CDR3 DNA sequence: TGTGCCAGCAGTTACTCCCCAGAGCACTACAATGAGCAGTTCTTC. Encoded protein: CASSYSPEHYNEQFF. J is TRBJ2-1 and V is TRBV6-5; D not resolved. CDR1 is MNHEY and CDR2 is SVGAGI in the germline V gene. Trimming left V 0 bases short and J 3 bases short, with 9 bases between. The CDR3 contains 15 residues.

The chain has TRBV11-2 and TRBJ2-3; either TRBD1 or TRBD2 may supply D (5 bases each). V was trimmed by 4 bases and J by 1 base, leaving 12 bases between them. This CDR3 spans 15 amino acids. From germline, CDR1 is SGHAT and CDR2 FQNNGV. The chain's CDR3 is CASSSLRDGTDTQYF. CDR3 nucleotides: TGTGCCAGCAGCTCTCTCCGGGACGGCACAGATACGCAGTATTTT.

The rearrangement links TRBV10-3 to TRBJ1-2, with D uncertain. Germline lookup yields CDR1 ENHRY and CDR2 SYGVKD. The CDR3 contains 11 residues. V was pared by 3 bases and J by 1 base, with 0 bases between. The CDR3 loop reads CAISDNYGYTF. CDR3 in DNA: TGTGCCATCAGTGATAACTATGGCTACACCTTC.

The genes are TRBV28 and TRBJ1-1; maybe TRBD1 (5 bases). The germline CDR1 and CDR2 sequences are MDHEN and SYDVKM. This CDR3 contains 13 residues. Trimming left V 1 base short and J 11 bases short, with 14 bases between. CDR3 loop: CASSLSSGVRAFF. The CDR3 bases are TGTGCCAGCAGTTTATCGTCGGGGGTCAGGGCTTTCTTT.

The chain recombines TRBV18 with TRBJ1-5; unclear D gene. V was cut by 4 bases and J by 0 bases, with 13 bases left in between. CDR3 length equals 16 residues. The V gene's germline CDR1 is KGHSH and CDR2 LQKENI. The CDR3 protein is CASSQEGFYSNQPQHF. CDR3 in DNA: TGTGCCAGCTCACAAGAGGGATTCTATAGCAATCAGCCCCAGCATTTT.

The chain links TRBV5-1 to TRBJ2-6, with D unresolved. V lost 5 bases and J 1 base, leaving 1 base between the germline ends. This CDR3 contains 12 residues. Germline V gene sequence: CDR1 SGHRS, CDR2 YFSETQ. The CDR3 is CASRSGANVLTF. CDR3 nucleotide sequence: TGCGCCAGCAGGTCTGGGGCCAACGTCCTGACTTTC.

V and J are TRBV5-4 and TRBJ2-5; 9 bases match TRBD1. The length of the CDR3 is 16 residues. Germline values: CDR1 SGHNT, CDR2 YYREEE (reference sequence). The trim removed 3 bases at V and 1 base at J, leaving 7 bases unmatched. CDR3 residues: CASSSTGQGLQETQYF. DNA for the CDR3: TGTGCCAGCAGCTCCACGGGACAGGGACTCCAAGAGACCCAGTACTTC.

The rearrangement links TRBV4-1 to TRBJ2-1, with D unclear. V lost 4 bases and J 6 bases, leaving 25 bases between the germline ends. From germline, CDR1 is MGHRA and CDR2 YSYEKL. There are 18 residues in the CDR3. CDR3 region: CASSRLGTLPSRSNEQFF. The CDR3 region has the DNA TGCGCCAGCAGCCGCCTTGGTACCCTGCCCTCCCGGAGCAATGAGCAGTTCTTC.

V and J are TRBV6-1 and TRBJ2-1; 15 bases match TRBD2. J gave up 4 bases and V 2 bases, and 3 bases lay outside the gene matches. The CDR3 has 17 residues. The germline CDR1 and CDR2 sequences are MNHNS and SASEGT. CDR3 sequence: CASSEPGLAGGYNEQFF. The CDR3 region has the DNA TGTGCCAGCAGTGAACCGGGACTAGCGGGAGGTTACAATGAGCAGTTCTTC.